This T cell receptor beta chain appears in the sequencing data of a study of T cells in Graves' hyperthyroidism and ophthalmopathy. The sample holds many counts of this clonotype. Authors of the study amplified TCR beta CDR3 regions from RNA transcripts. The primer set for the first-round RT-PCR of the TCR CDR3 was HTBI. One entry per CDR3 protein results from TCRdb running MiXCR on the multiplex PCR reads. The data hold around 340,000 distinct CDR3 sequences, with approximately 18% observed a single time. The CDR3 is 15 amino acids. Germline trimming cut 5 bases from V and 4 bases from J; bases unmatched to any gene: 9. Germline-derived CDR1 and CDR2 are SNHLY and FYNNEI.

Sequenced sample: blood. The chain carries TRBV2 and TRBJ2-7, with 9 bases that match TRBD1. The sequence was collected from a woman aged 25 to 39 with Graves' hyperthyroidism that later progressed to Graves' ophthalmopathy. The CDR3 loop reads CASSPPGQGLYEQYF. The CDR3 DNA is TGTGCCAGCAGTCCCCCGGGACAGGGTCTGTACGAGCAGTACTTC.